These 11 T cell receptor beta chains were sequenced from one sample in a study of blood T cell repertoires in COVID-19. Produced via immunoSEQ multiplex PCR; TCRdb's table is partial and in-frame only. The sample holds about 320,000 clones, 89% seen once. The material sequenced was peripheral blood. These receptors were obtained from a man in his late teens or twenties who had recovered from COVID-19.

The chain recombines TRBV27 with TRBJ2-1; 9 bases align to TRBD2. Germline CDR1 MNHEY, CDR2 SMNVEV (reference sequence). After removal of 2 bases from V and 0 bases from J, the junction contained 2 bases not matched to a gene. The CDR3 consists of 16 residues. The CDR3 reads CASSLGGRASYNEQFF. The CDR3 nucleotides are TGTGCCAGCAGTTTAGGCGGGAGGGCCTCCTACAATGAGCAGTTCTTC.

The CDR3 nucleotides are TGCGCCAGCAGCCAAGAATCCAGGGGCTTTTCTGGAAACACCATATATTTT. As protein: CASSQESRGFSGNTIYF. This chain connects TRBV4-3 to TRBJ1-3, with D possibly TRBD1 on 6 matching bases. Trimming left V 0 bases short and J 1 base short, with 13 bases between. This CDR3 has 17 residues. CDR1 LGHNA and CDR2 YSLEER come from the germline V gene.

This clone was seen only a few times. As DNA, the CDR3 is TGTGCCAGGGAGTACGAAGAGCAGTACTTC. Translated: CAREYEEQYF. The gene calls are TRBV25-1 and TRBJ2-7, with unresolved D. This CDR3 has 10 amino acids. From germline, CDR1 is MGHDK and CDR2 SYGVNS. V was clipped by 9 bases and J by 7 bases, with 10 bases between them.

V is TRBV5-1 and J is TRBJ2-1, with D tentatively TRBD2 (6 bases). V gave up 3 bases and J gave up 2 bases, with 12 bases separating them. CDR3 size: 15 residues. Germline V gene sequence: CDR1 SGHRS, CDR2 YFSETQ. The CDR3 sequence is CASSWGDHTYNEQFF. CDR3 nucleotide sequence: TGCGCCAGCAGCTGGGGGGACCACACCTACAATGAGCAGTTCTTC.

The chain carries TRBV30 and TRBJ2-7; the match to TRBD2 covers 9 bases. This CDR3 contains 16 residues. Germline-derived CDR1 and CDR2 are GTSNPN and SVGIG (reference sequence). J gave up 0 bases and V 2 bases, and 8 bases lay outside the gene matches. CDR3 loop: CAWSLLAGLSSYEQYF. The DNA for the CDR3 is TGTGCCTGGAGTCTTCTAGCGGGACTGAGCTCCTACGAGCAGTACTTC.

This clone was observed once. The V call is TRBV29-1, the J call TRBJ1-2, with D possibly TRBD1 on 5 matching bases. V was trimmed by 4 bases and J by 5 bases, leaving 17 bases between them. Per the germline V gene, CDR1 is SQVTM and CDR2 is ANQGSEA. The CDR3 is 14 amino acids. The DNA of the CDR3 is TGCAGCGTTGTAGGAGGGGTCAGCGGATATGGCTACACCTTC. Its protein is CSVVGGVSGYGYTF.

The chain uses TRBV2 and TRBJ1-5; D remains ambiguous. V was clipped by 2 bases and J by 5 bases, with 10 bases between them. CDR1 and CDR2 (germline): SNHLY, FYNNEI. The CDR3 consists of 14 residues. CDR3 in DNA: TGTGCCAGCAGTGAAACGAGTTCGGATCAGCCCCAGCATTTT. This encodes CASSETSSDQPQHF.

CDR3 DNA sequence: TGTGCCAGCAGCGAGGACAGGACCTACGAGCAGTACTTC. Encoded protein: CASSEDRTYEQYF. The chain carries TRBV5-4 and TRBJ2-7; 7 bases map to TRBD1. Germline V gives CDR1 SGHNT, CDR2 YYREEE (reference sequence). This CDR3 has 13 amino acids. The V segment lost 4 bases and the J segment 2 bases; nucleotides outside the gene matches: 3.

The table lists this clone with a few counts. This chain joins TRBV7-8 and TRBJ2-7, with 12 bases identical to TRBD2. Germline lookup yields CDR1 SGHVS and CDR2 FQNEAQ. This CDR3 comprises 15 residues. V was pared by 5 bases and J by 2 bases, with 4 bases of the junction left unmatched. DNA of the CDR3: TGTGCCAGCAGCCCGCTAGCGGGGGGGCCCTACGAGCAGTACTTC. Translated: CASSPLAGGPYEQYF.

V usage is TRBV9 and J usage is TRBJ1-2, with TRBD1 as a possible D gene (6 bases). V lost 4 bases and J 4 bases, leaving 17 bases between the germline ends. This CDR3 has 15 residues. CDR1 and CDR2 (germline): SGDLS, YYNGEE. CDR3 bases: TGTGCCAGCAGCCTCAACTCAGGGGTCCGCTATGGCTACACCTTC. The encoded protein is CASSLNSGVRYGYTF.

The CDR3 DNA is TGTGCCAGCAGTCACAGGGGCAATGAGCAGTTCTTC. Its translation is CASSHRGNEQFF. This rearrangement joins TRBV6-6 to TRBJ2-1, with 7 bases lining up with TRBD1. V shed 5 bases and J 6 bases; nucleotides not matched to a gene: 1. Germline V gene lookup returns CDR1 MNHNY and CDR2 SVGAGI (reference sequence). The CDR3 has 12 amino acids.